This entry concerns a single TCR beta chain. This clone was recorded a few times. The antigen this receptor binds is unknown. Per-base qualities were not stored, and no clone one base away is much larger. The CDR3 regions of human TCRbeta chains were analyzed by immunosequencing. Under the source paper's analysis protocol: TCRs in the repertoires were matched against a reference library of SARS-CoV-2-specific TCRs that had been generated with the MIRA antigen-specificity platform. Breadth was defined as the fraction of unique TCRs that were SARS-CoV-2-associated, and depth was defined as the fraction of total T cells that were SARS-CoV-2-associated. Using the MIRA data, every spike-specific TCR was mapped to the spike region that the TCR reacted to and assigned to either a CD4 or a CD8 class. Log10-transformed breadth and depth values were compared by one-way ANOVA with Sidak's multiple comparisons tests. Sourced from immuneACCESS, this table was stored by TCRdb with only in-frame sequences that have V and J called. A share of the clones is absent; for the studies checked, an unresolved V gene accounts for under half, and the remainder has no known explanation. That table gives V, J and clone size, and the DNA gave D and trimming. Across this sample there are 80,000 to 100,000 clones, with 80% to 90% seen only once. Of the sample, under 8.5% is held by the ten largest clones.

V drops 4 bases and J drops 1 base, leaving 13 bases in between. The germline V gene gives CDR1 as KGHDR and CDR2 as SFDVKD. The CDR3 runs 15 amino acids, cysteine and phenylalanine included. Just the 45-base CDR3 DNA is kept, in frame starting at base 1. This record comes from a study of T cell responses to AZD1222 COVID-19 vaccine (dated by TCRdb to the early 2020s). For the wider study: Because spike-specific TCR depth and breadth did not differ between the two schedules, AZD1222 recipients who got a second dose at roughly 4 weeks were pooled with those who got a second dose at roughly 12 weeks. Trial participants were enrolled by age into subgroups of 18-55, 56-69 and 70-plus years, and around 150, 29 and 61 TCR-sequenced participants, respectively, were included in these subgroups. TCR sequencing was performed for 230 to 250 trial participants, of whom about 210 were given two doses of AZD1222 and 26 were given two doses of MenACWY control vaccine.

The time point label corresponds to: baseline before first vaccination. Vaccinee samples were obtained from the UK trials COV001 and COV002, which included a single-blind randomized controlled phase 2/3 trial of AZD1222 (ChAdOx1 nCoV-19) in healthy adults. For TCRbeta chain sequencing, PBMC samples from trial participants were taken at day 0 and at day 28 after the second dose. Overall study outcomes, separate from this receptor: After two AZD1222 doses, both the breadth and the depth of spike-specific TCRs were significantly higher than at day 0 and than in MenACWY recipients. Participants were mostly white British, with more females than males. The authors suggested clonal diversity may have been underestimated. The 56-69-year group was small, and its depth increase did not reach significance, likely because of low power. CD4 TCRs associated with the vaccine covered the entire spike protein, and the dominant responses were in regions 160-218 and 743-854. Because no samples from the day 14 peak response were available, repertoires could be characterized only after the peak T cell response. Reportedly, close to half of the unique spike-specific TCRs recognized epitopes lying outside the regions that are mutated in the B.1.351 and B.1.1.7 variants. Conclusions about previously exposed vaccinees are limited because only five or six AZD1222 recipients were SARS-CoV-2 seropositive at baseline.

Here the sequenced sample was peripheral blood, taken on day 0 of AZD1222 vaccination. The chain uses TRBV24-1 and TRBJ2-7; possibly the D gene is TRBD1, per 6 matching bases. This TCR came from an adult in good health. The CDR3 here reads CATSEAGEKSYEQYF. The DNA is TGTGCCACCAGTGAGGCAGGGGAAAAATCCTACGAGCAGTACTTC.